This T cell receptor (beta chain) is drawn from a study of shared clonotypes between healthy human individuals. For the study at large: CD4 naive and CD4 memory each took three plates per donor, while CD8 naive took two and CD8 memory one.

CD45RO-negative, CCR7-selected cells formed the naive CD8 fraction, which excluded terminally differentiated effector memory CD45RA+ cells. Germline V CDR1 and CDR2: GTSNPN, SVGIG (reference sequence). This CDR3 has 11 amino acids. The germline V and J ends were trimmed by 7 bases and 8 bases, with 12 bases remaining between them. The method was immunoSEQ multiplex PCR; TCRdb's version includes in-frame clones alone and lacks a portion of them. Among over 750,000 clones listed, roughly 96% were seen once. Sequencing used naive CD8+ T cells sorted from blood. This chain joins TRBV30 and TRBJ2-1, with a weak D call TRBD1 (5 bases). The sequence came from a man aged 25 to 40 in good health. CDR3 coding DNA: TGTGCCTCAAGGACACTGGATGAGCAGTTCTTC. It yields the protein CASRTLDEQFF. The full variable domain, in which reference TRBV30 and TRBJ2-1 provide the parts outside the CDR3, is SQTIHQWPATLVQPVGSPLSLECTVEGTSNPNLYWYRQAAGRGLQLLFYSVGIGQISSEVPQNLSASRPQDRQFILSSKKLLLSDSGFYLCASRTLDEQFFGPGTRLTVL.